Listed below are T cell receptor beta chains from one sample, sequenced in a study of regulatory T cells in long-lasting Graves disease. MiXCR, run by TCRdb on the multiplex PCR reads, gives a single entry per CDR3 protein. The sample lists some 460,000 distinct CDR3 sequences, around 15% occurring once. This sample was also put to use in a study of T cells in Graves' hyperthyroidism and ophthalmopathy.

Sequenced here: peripheral blood mononuclear cells (PBMCs), sampled at new diagnosis, from a patient treated with antithyroid drugs. The receptors here all came from a man aged 40-49 years with Graves disease. Each CDR3 is given with its conserved first and last residue. A D gene is named only where the DNA matches it firmly. Where a row states a size, it is once, few, many or the class of an expanded clone; other rows omit it.

V	size	D	J	CDR3	DNA
TRBV27	NA	NA	TRBJ2-6	CASRRGTPGANVLTF	TGTGCCAGCAGGAGAGGGACCCCTGGGGCCAACGTCCTGACTTTC
TRBV5-4	many	NA	TRBJ2-7	CASSFAMSYEQYF	TGTGCCAGCAGCTTCGCGATGTCCTACGAGCAGTACTTC
TRBV29-1	many	TRBD2	TRBJ2-3	CSVPSSLTSGRGRDTQYF	TGCAGCGTCCCCTCCTCCTTGACTAGCGGGAGAGGAAGGGATACGCAGTATTTT
TRBV7-6	few	NA	TRBJ2-2	CASSLAPTGELFF	TGTGCCAGCAGCTTAGCGCCAACCGGGGAGCTGTTTTTT
TRBV19	NA	TRBD2	TRBJ2-3	CASSSQAGGATDTQYF	TGTGCCAGTAGTTCCCAAGCGGGAGGAGCAACAGATACGCAGTATTTT
TRBV6-1	many	TRBD1	TRBJ2-1	CASSRVRDSTNEQFF	TGTGCCAGCTCAAGAGTAAGGGACAGTACTAATGAGCAGTTCTTC
TRBV19	NA	TRBD1	TRBJ2-5	CASSIGQGAKETQYF	TGTGCCAGTAGTATTGGGCAGGGGGCCAAAGAGACCCAGTACTTC
TRBV2	many	TRBD2	TRBJ2-3	CASSESLAGGRNTQYF	TGTGCCAGCAGTGAAAGCCTAGCGGGAGGGCGGAATACGCAGTATTTT
TRBV10-3	many	TRBD2	TRBJ2-7	CAISRPRTSGRAPSYEQYF	TGTGCCATCAGCCGCCCCCGGACTAGCGGGAGGGCCCCGTCCTACGAGCAGTACTTC
TRBV20-1	NA	NA	TRBJ2-1	CSALRPVTNEQFF	TGCAGTGCTCTCCGACCGGTGACCAATGAGCAGTTCTTC